These 4 T cell receptor beta chains share one sample of origin, sequenced in a study of T-cell memory formation after mild COVID-19. TCRdb redid the calling of the 5' RACE reads with MiXCR, one entry per CDR3 protein. This sample has roughly 250,000 distinct CDR3 sequences, with less than 20% found just once. The sample comprised PBMCs or a T cell subset sorted from them (not recorded which). Receptors originate from a man aged 18-30 years who had mild COVID-19 (a few samples of this study predate the infection). Cell type and time point are not known.

This clonotype was detected only a few times. The gene calls are TRBV4-2 and TRBJ2-7; the match to TRBD2 covers 8 bases. The CDR3 runs to 16 residues. Per germline, CDR1 LGHNA and CDR2 YNFKEQ. The V gene end was trimmed by 0 bases and the J gene end by 0 bases; junction bases not matched to a gene: 4. Written as DNA, the CDR3 is TGTGCCAGCAGCCAAGATCGGGGGGGAAGCTCCTACGAGCAGTACTTC. Encoded protein: CASSQDRGGSSYEQYF.

V and J are TRBV19 and TRBJ2-5; 13 bases fit TRBD2. The CDR3 is 15 amino acids. Trimming removed 3 bases from V and 5 bases from J; junction bases left unmatched: 3. CDR1 is LNHDA and CDR2 is SQIVND in the germline V gene (reference sequence). The CDR3, as DNA: TGTGCCAGTAGTATCGGGACTAGCGGGGCCGAGACCCAGTACTTC. It is translated as CASSIGTSGAETQYF.

This clonotype came up a few times. The DNA for the CDR3 is TGCAGTGCCCCTCCTCGGGGAGGGTTCGAGCAGTACTTC. Its protein is CSAPPRGGFEQYF. The rearrangement joins TRBV20-1 to TRBJ2-7, with 7 positions matching TRBD2. This CDR3 has 13 amino acids. Unmatched junction bases numbered 11, after V lost 6 bases and J lost 6 bases. CDR1 is DFQATT and CDR2 is SNEGSKA in the germline V gene (reference sequence).

The V gene is TRBV6-1, the J gene TRBJ1-6; D is possibly TRBD1 (5 bases). The V and J ends lost 1 base and 9 bases respectively, with 16 bases between them. The CDR3 is made up of 16 amino acids. CDR1 and CDR2 from the germline V gene are MNHNS and SASEGT. CDR3: CASSEGGWGIGSPLHF. CDR3 nucleotide sequence: TGTGCCAGCAGTGAAGGCGGGTGGGGGATCGGTTCACCCCTCCACTTT.